Below, 23 T cell receptor beta chains from the same sample are listed, as sequenced in a study of blood T cell repertoires in COVID-19. The method was immunoSEQ multiplex PCR; TCRdb's version includes in-frame clones alone and lacks a portion of them. Among roughly 62,000 clones, around four fifths were seen once, and the ten largest hold roughly 3.9%. Input material: peripheral blood. The source of these receptors is a man in his 60s with acute or convalescent COVID-19.

The chain employs TRBV27 and TRBJ2-4; the D gene is possibly TRBD1 (6 bases). Germline values: CDR1 MNHEY, CDR2 SMNVEV (reference sequence). The CDR3 is 14 amino acids. Trimming took 4 bases from V and 2 from J, leaving 9 bases between them. The CDR3 bases are TGTGCCAGCAGTTCAGGGGTCTCCAAAAACATTCAGTACTTC. Protein product: CASSSGVSKNIQYF.

This clone was seen a handful of times. The chain's CDR3 is CASSKIGGTAESYEQYF. CDR3 bases: TGTGCCAGCAGCAAAATAGGCGGGACGGCTGAATCCTACGAGCAGTACTTC. This rearrangement joins TRBV9 to TRBJ2-7; D is possibly TRBD2 (6 bases). This CDR3 contains 17 residues. Germline CDR1 is SGDLS and CDR2 is YYNGEE. V lost 4 bases, J lost 1 base, and 21 bases lay in between.

This clone was seen a handful of times. The CDR3 coding sequence is TGCGCCAGCAGCTCCACCGGGACAGTCTATAATTCACCCCTCCACTTT. This translates into CASSSTGTVYNSPLHF. This chain joins TRBV5-1 and TRBJ1-6; the match to TRBD1 covers 7 bases. Trimming removed 3 bases from V and 3 bases from J; junction bases left unmatched: 6. CDR1 SGHRS and CDR2 YFSETQ come from the germline V gene. There are 16 residues in the CDR3. Full variable domain (rest looked up from reference TRBV5-1 and TRBJ1-6): KAGVTQTPRYLIKTRGQQVTLSCSPISGHRSVSWYQQTPGQGLQFLFEYFSETQRNKGNFPGRFSGRQFSNSRSEMNVSTLELGDSALYLCASSSTGTVYNSPLHFGNGTRLTVT.

The chain links TRBV5-6 to TRBJ1-1; the D is unclear. Trimming left V 2 bases short and J 6 bases short, with 11 bases between. Germline V gene data show CDR1 as SGHDT and CDR2 as YYEEEE. The CDR3 runs to 13 residues. The CDR3 reads CASSFSSMAEAFF. CDR3 DNA: TGTGCCAGCAGCTTCTCCAGTATGGCTGAAGCTTTCTTT.

Note on this clone: Distinct nucleotide sequences in the sample also encode this CDR3. The gene calls are TRBV18 and TRBJ1-1; no clear D. Germline values: CDR1 KGHSH, CDR2 LQKENI. Trimming removed 3 bases at V and 0 bases at J, with 5 bases between. CDR3 size: 13 residues. DNA for the CDR3: TGTGCCAGCTCACCCTCGGTGAACACTGAAGCTTTCTTT. It codes for CASSPSVNTEAFF.

CDR3 amino acids: CASSPSYRDRAYNEQFF. CDR3 nucleotide sequence: TGTGCCAGTAGCCCCAGTTACCGGGACAGGGCCTACAATGAGCAGTTCTTC. The V call is TRBV19, the J call TRBJ2-1; 9 nucleotides align to TRBD1. Germline CDR1 LNHDA, CDR2 SQIVND (reference sequence). The CDR3 has 17 amino acids. V dropped 6 bases and J dropped 2; count of bases not matched to a gene: 11.

The chain carries TRBV6-2 or TRBV6-3 and TRBJ2-1; a weak D match, TRBD2 (5 bases). This CDR3 has 14 residues. Between the trimmed V and J ends, which lost 6 bases and 3 bases, there was a span of 12 bases. Looked up from germline, CDR1 is MNHEY and CDR2 is SVGEGT. In DNA, the CDR3 is TGTGCCAGCAGCAGGACTTTACTCTACAATGAGCAGTTCTTC. It specifies CASSRTLLYNEQFF.

In its sample, this clone was seen a few times. Compared with germline, one end of the junction differs, possibly owing to a read error. The chain links TRBV7-7 to TRBJ2-1; the match to TRBD2 covers 10 bases. Germline CDR1 SSHAT, CDR2 FNYEAQ (reference sequence). The CDR3 totals 14 residues. The CDR3 sequence is CASSPSSGGNEQFF. The CDR3 DNA reads as TGTGCTAGCAGCCCATCTAGCGGGGGAAATGAGCAGTTCTTC.

The genes are TRBV27 and TRBJ1-6; TRBD1 is a possible D gene (5 bases). V was pared by 6 bases and J by 0 bases, with 15 bases between. The CDR3 has 17 residues. Germline loops: CDR1 MNHEY, CDR2 SMNVEV (reference sequence). CDR3 bases: TGTGCCAGCAGCCACACGCGGGGGAGCTCCTATAATTCACCCCTCCACTTT. Translated: CASSHTRGSSYNSPLHF.

This clone was seen just once. Other DNA sequences within the sample encode an identical CDR3. V usage is TRBV18 and J usage is TRBJ1-1, with D hard to call. Germline V gene data show CDR1 as KGHSH and CDR2 as LQKENI. Trimming pared 2 bases from V and 0 bases from J, leaving 4 bases between. The CDR3 length is 13 residues. CDR3 region: CASSPSVNTEAFF. DNA for the CDR3: TGTGCCAGCTCACCATCGGTGAACACTGAAGCTTTCTTT. The full variable domain, rest sourced from reference TRBV18 and TRBJ1-1, is NAGVMQNPRHLVRRRGQEARLRCSPMKGHSHVYWYRQLPEEGLKFMVYLQKENIIDESGMPKERFSAEFPKEGPSILRIQQVVRGDSAAYFCASSPSVNTEAFFGQGTRLTVV.

The chain links TRBV6-5 to TRBJ1-1; D is undetermined. Trimming stripped 5 bases from V and 4 bases from J, with 14 bases between. The CDR3 covers 14 residues. Per germline, CDR1 MNHEY and CDR2 SVGAGI. CDR3 nucleotides: TGTGCCAGCAGTCCCCGGGAGGGTAGCACTGAAGCTTTCTTT. As protein: CASSPREGSTEAFF.

This clone was observed a handful of times. The chain combines TRBV19 with TRBJ1-2, with unresolved D. This CDR3 is 15 amino acids long. V dropped 6 bases and J dropped 5 bases, with 19 bases sitting between them. The germline V gene has CDR1 LNHDA and CDR2 SQIVND (reference sequence). In DNA, the CDR3 is TGTGCCAGTAGCCCCCTTCCTGTCGGGTCGTATGGCTACACCTTC. Its protein is CASSPLPVGSYGYTF.

The gene calls are TRBV7-2 and TRBJ1-2; D is ambiguous. This CDR3 has 13 amino acids. CDR1 and CDR2 from the germline V gene are SGHTA and FQGNSA. Between the trimmed V and J ends, which lost 5 bases and 10 bases, there was a span of 17 bases. The CDR3 DNA follows: TGTGCCAGCAGCCTTACGACTCTCGCGATCTACACCTTC. Encoded protein: CASSLTTLAIYTF.

This clone has only one observation. The rearrangement joins TRBV11-2 to TRBJ2-5; D is uncertain. The CDR3 spans 14 residues. V was trimmed by 0 bases and J by 13 bases, leaving 18 bases between them. Germline V CDR1 and CDR2: SGHAT, FQNNGV. CDR3 sequence reads: CASSLETEWAFRYF. CDR3 in DNA: TGTGCCAGCAGCTTAGAGACGGAATGGGCTTTCCGGTACTTC.

The chain has TRBV7-3 and TRBJ2-7, with 8 bases identical to TRBD2. This CDR3 contains 14 residues. Per germline, CDR1 SGHTA and CDR2 FQGTGA. V gave up 5 bases and J gave up 2 bases; unmatched junction bases: 5. CDR3 amino acids: CASSPDGGAYEQYF. The CDR3, as DNA: TGTGCCAGCAGCCCAGACGGGGGGGCCTACGAGCAGTACTTC.

This chain connects TRBV27 to TRBJ2-3; TRBD2 agrees at 9 bases. The CDR3 runs 14 residues. With 7 bases clipped from V and 6 bases from J, the junction kept 8 bases outside the gene matches. Germline assignment: CDR1 MNHEY and CDR2 SMNVEV (reference sequence). The chain's CDR3 is CASTSGGPSDTQYF. The CDR3 coding sequence is TGTGCCAGCACCAGCGGGGGGCCCTCCGATACGCAGTATTTT.

The V call is TRBV9, the J call TRBJ2-2, with 7 bases fitting TRBD1. There are 14 residues in the CDR3. V dropped 1 base and J dropped 7; count of bases not matched to a gene: 4. In germline, CDR1 is SGDLS, CDR2 YYNGEE. The CDR3 region has the DNA TGTGCCAGCAGCGTAACAGGGGTAGTCGGGGAGCTGTTTTTT. It is translated as CASSVTGVVGELFF.

This clone was picked up a small number of times. CDR3 nucleotide sequence: TGTGCCAGCAGCTTATTGGGCCCCAGCTCAGGGACCCAGTACTTC. Amino acid sequence: CASSLLGPSSGTQYF. The chain joins TRBV7-2 to TRBJ2-5; unclear D gene. CDR3 length equals 15 residues. V was cut by 2 bases and J by 7 bases, with 17 bases left in between. In germline, CDR1 is SGHTA, CDR2 FQGNSA.

V is TRBV7-3 and J is TRBJ1-2; D unclear. Trimming stripped 10 bases from V and 7 bases from J, with 19 bases between. Germline V gene data show CDR1 as SGHTA and CDR2 as FQGTGA. The CDR3 has 13 amino acids. The CDR3 DNA reads as TGTGCCACTCGACGGGTTGGTATGGGTGGCTACACCTTC. Amino acid sequence: CATRRVGMGGYTF.

This chain links TRBV19 with TRBJ1-3, with D perhaps TRBD1 (5 bases). Germline loops: CDR1 LNHDA, CDR2 SQIVND (reference sequence). The CDR3 sequence is 15 residues long. V lost 3 bases, J lost 2 bases, and 11 bases lay in between. DNA of the CDR3: TGTGCCAGTAGTATTTGGAGGGGAGCTGGAAACACCATATATTTT. Protein sequence: CASSIWRGAGNTIYF.

V usage is TRBV18 and J usage is TRBJ1-2, with D unclear. Trimming removed 0 bases at V and 1 base at J, with 6 bases between. The length of the CDR3 is 14 residues. The germline V gene has CDR1 KGHSH and CDR2 LQKENI. Here the CDR3 reads CASSPPHNNYGYTF. Written as DNA, the CDR3 is TGTGCCAGCTCACCACCGCACAATAACTATGGCTACACCTTC.

J is TRBJ2-7 and V is TRBV5-5; TRBD1 aligns across 7 bases. The germline CDR1 and CDR2 sequences are SGHKS and YYEKEE (reference sequence). The CDR3 covers 14 residues. Trimming took 2 bases from V and 5 from J; bases not matched to a gene: 7. The CDR3 DNA reads TGTGCCAGCAGCTTCATCGACAGGGCCCACGAGCAGTACTTC. Protein product: CASSFIDRAHEQYF.

V gene TRBV19 combines with J gene TRBJ2-1; D is perhaps TRBD1 (5 bases). Trimming removed 1 base from V and 5 bases from J, with 9 bases in between. The V gene's germline CDR1 is LNHDA and CDR2 SQIVND (reference sequence). The CDR3 covers 14 residues. The CDR3, as DNA: TGTGCCAGTAGTATAGTCAAGGGGAACAATGAGCAGTTCTTC. Protein sequence: CASSIVKGNNEQFF. Looking up the rest from reference TRBV19 and TRBJ2-1 gives the full variable domain: DGGITQSPKYLFRKEGQNVTLSCEQNLNHDAMYWYRQDPGQGLRLIYYSQIVNDFQKGDIAEGYSVSREKKESFPLTVTSAQKNPTAFYLCASSIVKGNNEQFFGPGTRLTVL.